The T cell receptor beta chain described here comes from a study of response to subunit inactivated influenza vaccine. TCRdb reprocessed the RT-PCR reads with MiXCR, giving one entry per CDR3 protein. The table has hundreds of thousands of distinct CDR3 sequences, approximately 24% seen once. This clonotype was found a few times. This material consisted of CD4+ T cells sorted from PBMCs, taken less than 6 days after vaccination. The sequence was obtained from a man aged 45-65 years who received an inactivated influenza vaccine.

CDR3 nucleotides: TGTGCCAGCAGCCGACCGGGACACCTCTATGGCTACACCTTC. Translated: CASSRPGHLYGYTF. The chain carries TRBV6-2 or TRBV6-3 and TRBJ1-2; tentative D call: TRBD1 (6 bases). The V and J ends lost 6 bases and 4 bases respectively, with 15 bases between them. CDR1 is MNHEY and CDR2 is SVGEGT in the germline V gene. The CDR3 consists of 14 residues.